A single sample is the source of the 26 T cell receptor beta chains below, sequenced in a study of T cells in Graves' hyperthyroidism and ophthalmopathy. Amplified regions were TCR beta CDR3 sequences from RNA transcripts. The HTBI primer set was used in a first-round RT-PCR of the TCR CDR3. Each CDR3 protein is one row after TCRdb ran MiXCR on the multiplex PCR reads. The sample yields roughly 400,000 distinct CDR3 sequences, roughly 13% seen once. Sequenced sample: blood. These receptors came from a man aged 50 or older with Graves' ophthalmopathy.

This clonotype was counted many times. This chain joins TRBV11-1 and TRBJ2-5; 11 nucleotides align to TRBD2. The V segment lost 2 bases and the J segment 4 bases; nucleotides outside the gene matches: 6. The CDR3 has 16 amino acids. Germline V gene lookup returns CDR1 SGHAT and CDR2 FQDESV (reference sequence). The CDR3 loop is CASSLRRTSGSETQYF. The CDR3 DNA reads TGTGCCAGCAGCTTACGACGGACTAGCGGGTCAGAGACCCAGTACTTC.

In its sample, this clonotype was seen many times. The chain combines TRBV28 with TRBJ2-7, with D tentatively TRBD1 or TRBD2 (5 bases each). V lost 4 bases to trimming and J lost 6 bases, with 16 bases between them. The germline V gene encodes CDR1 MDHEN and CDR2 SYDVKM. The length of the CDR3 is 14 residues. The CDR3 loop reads CASSYLGARREQYF. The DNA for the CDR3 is TGTGCCAGCAGTTATCTCGGGGCCCGTCGCGAGCAGTACTTC.

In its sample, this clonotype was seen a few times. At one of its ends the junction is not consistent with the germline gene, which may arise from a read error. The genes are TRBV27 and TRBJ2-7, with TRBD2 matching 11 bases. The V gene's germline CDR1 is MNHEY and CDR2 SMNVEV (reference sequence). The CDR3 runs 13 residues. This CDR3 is CASSTTSGTRWDF. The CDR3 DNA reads TGTGCCAGCAGTACGACTAGCGGGACCAGGTGGGACTTC.

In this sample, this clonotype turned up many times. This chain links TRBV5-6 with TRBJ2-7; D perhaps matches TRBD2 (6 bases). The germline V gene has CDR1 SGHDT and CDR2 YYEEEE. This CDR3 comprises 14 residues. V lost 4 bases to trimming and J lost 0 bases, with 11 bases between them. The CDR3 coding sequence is TGTGCCAGCAGCCCCCGGGACTTCTCCTACGAGCAGTACTTC. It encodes CASSPRDFSYEQYF.

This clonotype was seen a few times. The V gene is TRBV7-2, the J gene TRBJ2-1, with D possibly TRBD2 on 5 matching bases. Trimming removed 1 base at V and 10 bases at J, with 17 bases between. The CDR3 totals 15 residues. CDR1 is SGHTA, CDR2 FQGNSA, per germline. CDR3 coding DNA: TGTGCCAGCAGCTTAGGAGGGATTCAGTCTAGAGAGCAGTTCTTC. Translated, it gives CASSLGGIQSREQFF.

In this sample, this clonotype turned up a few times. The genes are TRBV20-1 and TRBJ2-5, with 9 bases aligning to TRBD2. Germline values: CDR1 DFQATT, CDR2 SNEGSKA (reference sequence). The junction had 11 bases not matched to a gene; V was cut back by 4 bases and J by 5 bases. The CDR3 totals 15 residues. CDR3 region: CSATRGGRAVETQYF. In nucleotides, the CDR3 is TGCAGTGCTACAAGGGGCGGGAGGGCGGTGGAGACCCAGTACTTC.

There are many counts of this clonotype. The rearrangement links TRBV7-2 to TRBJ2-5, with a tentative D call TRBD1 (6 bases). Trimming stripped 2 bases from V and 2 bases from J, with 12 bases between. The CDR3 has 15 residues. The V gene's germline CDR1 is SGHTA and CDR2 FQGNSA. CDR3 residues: CASSLRAGVQETQYF. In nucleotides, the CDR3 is TGTGCCAGCAGCTTAAGGGCAGGGGTTCAAGAGACCCAGTACTTC.

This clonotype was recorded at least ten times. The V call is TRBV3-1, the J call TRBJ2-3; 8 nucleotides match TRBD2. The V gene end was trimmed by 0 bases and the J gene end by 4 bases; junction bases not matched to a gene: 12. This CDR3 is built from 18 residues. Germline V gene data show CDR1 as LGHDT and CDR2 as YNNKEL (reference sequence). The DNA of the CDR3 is TGTGCCAGCAGCCAAGACTTCTCGGAGCGGGAGTCGGCAGATACGCAGTATTTT. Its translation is CASSQDFSERESADTQYF.

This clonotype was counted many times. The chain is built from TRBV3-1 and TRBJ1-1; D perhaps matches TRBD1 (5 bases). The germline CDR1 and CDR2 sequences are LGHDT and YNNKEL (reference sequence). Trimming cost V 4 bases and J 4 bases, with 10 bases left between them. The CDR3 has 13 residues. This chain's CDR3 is CASSRGAGTEAFF. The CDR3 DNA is TGTGCCAGCAGCCGCGGGGCGGGCACTGAAGCTTTCTTT.

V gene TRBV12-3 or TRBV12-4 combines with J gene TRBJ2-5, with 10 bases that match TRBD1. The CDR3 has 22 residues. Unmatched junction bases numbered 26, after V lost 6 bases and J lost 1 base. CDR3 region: CASRRSNNRTGGVSGPQETQYF. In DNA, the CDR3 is TGTGCCAGCAGGCGATCCAATAACCGGACAGGGGGTGTTAGCGGGCCCCAAGAGACCCAGTACTTC.

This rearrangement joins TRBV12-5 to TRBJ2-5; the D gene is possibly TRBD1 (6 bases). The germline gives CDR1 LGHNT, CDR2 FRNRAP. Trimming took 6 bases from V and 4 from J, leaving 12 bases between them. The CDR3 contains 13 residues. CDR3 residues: CASGESGVETQYF. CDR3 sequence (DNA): TGTGCTAGTGGCGAATCAGGGGTAGAGACCCAGTACTTC.

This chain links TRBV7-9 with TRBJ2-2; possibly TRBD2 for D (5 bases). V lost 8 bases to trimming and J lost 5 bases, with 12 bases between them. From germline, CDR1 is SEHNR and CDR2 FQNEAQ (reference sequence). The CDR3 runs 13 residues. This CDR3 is CASFQTGTGELFF. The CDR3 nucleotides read TGTGCCAGCTTCCAAACGGGGACCGGGGAGCTGTTTTTT.

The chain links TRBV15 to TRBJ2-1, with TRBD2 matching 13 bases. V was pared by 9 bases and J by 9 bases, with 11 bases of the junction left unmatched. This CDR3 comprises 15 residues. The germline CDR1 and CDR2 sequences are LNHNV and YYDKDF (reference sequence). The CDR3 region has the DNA TGTGCCACGTGTACTACTAGCGGGAGGGCCTGTGAGCAGTTCTTC. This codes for CATCTTSGRACEQFF.

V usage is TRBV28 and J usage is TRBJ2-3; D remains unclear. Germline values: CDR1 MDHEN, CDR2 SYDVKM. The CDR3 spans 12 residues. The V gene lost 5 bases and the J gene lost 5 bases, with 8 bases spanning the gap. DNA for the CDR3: TGTGCCAGCAGTACGATAATAGATACGCAGTATTTT. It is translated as CASSTIIDTQYF.

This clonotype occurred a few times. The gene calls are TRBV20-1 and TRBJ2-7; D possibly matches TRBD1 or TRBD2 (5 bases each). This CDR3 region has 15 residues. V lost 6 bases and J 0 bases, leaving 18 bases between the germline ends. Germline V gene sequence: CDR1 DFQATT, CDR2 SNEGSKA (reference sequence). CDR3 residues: CSACNGAGSSYEQYF. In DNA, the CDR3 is TGCAGTGCCTGCAATGGGGCAGGGAGCTCCTACGAGCAGTACTTC.

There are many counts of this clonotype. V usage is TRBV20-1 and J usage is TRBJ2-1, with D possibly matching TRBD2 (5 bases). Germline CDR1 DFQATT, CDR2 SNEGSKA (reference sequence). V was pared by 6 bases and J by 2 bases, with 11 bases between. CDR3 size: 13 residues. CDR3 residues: CSAEDLTYNEQFF. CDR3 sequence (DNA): TGCAGTGCCGAGGACTTGACCTACAATGAGCAGTTCTTC.

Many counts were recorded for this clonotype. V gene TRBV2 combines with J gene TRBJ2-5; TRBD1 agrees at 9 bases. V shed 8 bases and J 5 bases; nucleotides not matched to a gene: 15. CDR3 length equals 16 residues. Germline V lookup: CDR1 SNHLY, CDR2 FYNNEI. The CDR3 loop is CASSKSIQGAWETQYF. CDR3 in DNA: TGTGCCAGCTCGAAGTCTATACAGGGGGCCTGGGAGACCCAGTACTTC.

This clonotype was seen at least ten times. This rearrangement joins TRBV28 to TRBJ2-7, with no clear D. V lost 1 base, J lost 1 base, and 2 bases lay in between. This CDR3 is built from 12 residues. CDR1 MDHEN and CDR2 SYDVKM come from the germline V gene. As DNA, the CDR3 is TGTGCCAGCAGTTTATTTTCCTACGAGCAGTACTTC. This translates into CASSLFSYEQYF. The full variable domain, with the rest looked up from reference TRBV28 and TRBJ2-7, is DVKVTQSSRYLVKRTGEKVFLECVQDMDHENMFWYRQDPGLGLRLIYFSYDVKMKEKGDIPEGYSVSREKKERFSLILESASTNQTSMYLCASSLFSYEQYFGPGTRLTVT.

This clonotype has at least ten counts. Written as DNA, the CDR3 is TGCAGTGCTAGAGACGCGGGACAGGGGCGATACGAGCAGTTCTTC. Protein sequence: CSARDAGQGRYEQFF. The rearrangement joins TRBV20-1 to TRBJ2-1; the match to TRBD1 covers 10 bases. The J segment lost 10 bases and the V segment lost 0 bases, leaving 9 bases of the junction unmatched. Germline CDR1 and CDR2: DFQATT and SNEGSKA (reference sequence). CDR3 length: 15 residues.

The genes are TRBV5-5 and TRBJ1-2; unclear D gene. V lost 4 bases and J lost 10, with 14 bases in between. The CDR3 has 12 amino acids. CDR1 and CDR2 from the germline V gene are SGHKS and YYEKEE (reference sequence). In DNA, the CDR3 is TGTGCCAGCAGCCCCCCTCGGGAGGTCTACACCTTC. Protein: CASSPPREVYTF.

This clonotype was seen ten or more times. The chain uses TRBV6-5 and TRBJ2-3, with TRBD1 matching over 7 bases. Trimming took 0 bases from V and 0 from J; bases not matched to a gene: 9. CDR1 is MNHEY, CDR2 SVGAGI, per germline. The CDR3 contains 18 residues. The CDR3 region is CASSYSVSGTASTDTQYF. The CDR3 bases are TGTGCCAGCAGTTACTCCGTTTCCGGGACAGCTAGCACAGATACGCAGTATTTT.

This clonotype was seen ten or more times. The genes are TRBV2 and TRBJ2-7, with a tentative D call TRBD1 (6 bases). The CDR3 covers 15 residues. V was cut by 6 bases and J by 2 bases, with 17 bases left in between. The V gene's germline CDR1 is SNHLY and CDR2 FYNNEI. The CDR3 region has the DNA TGTGCCAGCAGATATTTCAGACAGGAGACCTACGAGCAGTACTTC. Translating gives CASRYFRQETYEQYF. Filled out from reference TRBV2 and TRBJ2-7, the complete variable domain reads EPEVTQTPSHQVTQMGQEVILRCVPISNHLYFYWYRQILGQKVEFLVSFYNNEISEKSEIFDDQFSVERPDGSNFTLKIRSTKLEDSAMYFCASRYFRQETYEQYFGPGTRLTVT.

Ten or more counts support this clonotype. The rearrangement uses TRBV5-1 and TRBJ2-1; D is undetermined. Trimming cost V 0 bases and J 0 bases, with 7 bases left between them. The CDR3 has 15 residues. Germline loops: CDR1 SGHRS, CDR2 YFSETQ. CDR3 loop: CASSLETRSYNEQFF. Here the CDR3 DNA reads TGCGCCAGCAGCTTGGAAACGCGCTCCTACAATGAGCAGTTCTTC.

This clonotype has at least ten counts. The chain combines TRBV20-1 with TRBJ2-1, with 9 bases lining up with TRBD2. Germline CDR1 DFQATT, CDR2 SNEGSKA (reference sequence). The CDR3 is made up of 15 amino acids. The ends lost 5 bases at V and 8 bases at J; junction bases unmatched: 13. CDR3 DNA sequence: TGCAGTGCTTCTTACCCTAGCGGGAAGGGCTATGAGCAGTTCTTC. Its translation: CSASYPSGKGYEQFF.

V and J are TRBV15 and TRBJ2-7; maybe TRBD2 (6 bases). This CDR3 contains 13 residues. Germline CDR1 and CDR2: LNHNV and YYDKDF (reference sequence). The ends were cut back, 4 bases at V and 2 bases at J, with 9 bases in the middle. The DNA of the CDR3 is TGTGCCACCAGCAAAGGAGGGGCCTACGAGCAGTACTTC. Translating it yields CATSKGGAYEQYF.

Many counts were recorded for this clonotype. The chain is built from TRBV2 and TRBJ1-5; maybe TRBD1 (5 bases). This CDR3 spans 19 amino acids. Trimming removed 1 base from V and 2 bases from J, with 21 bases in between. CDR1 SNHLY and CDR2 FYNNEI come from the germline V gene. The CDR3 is CASSEGVLRQTFGNQPQHF. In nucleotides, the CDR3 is TGTGCCAGCAGTGAAGGGGTCCTTCGACAGACCTTTGGCAATCAGCCCCAGCATTTT. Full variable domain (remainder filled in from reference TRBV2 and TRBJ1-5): EPEVTQTPSHQVTQMGQEVILRCVPISNHLYFYWYRQILGQKVEFLVSFYNNEISEKSEIFDDQFSVERPDGSNFTLKIRSTKLEDSAMYFCASSEGVLRQTFGNQPQHFGDGTRLSIL.